This T cell receptor (beta chain) was identified during a study of T cell responses to AZD1222 COVID-19 vaccine. Findings of the study overall: Donors, mostly white British, included more females; clonal diversity was possibly underestimated. Without day 14 samples, only post-peak T cell repertoires were studied. Just a handful of AZD1222 recipients tested seropositive at baseline.

The table came from immunoSEQ multiplex PCR; TCRdb's copy has only in-frame clones and leaves some out. The profile shows approximately 190,000 clones, approximately 91% of them singletons. Regarding this clone: The antigen is not known.

The CDR3 contains 13 residues. Trimming removed 2 bases at V and 0 bases at J, with 4 bases between. CDR1 and CDR2 from the germline V gene are SGHTA and FQGNSA. The V gene is TRBV7-2, the J gene TRBJ1-1; D unclear. This receptor was identified in an adult in good health. Sequenced material: peripheral blood, taken on day 0 of AZD1222 vaccination. CDR3 protein: CASSLTMNTEAFF. The CDR3 coding sequence is TGTGCCAGCAGCTTAACCATGAACACTGAAGCTTTCTTT.